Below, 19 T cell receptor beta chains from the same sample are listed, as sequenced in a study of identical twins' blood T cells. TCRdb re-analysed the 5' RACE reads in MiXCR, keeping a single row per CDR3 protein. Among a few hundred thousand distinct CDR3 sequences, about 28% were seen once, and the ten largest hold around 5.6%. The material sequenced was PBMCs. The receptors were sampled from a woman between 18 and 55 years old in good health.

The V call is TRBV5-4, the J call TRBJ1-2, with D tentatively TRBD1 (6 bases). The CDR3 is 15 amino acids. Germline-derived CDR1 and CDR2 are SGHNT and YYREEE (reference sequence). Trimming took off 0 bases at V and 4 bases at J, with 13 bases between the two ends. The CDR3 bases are TGTGCCAGCAGCTTGGTGCAGGGGACAATCTATGGCTACACCTTC. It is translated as CASSLVQGTIYGYTF. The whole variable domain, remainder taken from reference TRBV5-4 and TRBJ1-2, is ETGVTQSPTHLIKTRGQQVTLRCSSQSGHNTVSWYQQALGQGPQFIFQYYREEENGRGNFPPRFSGLQFPNYSSELNVNALELDDSALYLCASSLVQGTIYGYTFGSGTRLTVV.

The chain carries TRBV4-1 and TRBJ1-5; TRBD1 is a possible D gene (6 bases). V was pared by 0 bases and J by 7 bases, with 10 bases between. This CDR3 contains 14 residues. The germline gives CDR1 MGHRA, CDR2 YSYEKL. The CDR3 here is CASSQDGQNQPQHF. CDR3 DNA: TGCGCCAGCAGCCAAGACGGACAGAACCAGCCCCAGCATTTT.

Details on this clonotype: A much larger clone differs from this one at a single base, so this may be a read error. This CDR3 reads CSASQDSNTEAFF. CDR3 bases: TGCAGTGCTAGCCAGGACAGCAACACTGAAGCTTTCTTT. J is TRBJ1-1 and V is TRBV20-1; possibly TRBD1 for D (6 bases). CDR1 and CDR2 (germline): DFQATT, SNEGSKA (reference sequence). V was trimmed by 3 bases and J by 2 bases, leaving 10 bases between them. The CDR3 has 13 residues.

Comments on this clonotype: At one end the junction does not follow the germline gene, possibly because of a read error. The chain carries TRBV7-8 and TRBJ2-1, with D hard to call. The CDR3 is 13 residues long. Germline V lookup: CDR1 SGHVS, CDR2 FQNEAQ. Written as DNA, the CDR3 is TGTGCCAGCAGCTTAAAAAGGGAAGCTGAGCAGCTCTTC. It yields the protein CASSLKREAEQLF. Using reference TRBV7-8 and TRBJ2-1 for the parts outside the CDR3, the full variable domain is GAGVSQSPRYKVAKRGQDVALRCDPISGHVSLFWYQQALGQGPEFLTYFQNEAQLDKSGLPSDRFFAERPEGSVSTLKIQRTQQEDSAVYLCASSLKREAEQLFGPGTRLTVL.

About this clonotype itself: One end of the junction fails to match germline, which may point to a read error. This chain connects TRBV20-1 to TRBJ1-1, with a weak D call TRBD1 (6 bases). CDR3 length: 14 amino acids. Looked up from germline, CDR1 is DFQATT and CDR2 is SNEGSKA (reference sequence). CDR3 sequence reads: CSASRGQTNTEAFF. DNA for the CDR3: TGCAGTGCTAGCCGCGGACAGACGAACACCGAAGCTTTCTTT.

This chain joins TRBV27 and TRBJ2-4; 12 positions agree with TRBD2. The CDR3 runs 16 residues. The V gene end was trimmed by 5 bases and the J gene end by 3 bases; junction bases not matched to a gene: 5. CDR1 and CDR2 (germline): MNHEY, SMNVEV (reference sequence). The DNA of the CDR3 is TGTGCCAGCAGTCAGCCTAGCGGGAGGGTCAAAAACATTCAGTACTTC. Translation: CASSQPSGRVKNIQYF.

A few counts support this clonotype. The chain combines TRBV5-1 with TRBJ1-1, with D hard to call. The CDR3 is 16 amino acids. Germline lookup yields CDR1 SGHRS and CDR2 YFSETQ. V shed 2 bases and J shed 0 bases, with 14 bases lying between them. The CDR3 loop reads CASSLGMKGLNTEAFF. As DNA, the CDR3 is TGCGCCAGCAGCTTAGGTATGAAGGGATTGAACACTGAAGCTTTCTTT.

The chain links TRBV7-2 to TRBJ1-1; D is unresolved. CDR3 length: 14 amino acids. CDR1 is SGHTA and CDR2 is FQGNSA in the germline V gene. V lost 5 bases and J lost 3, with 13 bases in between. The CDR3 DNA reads TGTGCCAGCAGCCCTATGATGGTTTACACTGAAGCTTTCTTT. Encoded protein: CASSPMMVYTEAFF.

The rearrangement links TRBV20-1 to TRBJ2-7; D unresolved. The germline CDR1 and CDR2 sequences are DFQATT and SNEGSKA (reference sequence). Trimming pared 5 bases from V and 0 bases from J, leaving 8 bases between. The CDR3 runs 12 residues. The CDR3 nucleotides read TGCAGTGCTGTTAGTAGCTCCTACGAGCAGTACTTC. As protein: CSAVSSSYEQYF.

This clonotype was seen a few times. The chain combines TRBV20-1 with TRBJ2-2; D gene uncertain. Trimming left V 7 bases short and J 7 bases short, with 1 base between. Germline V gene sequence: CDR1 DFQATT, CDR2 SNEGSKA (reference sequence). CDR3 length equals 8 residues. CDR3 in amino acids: CSDGELFF. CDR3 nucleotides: TGCAGTGACGGGGAGCTGTTTTTT.

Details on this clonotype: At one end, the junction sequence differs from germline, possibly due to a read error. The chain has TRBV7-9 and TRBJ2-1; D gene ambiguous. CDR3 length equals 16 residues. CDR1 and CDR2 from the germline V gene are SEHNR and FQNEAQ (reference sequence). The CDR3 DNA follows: TGTGCCAGCAGCTTAGTTGGCACAAGCTCCTACAATGAGCATTTCTTC. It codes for CASSLVGTSSYNEHFF.

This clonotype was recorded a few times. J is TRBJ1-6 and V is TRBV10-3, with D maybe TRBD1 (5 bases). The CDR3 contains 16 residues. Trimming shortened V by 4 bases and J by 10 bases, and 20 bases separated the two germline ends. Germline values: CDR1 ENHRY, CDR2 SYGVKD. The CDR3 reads CAISVDPAGRESPLHF. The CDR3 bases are TGTGCCATCAGTGTAGACCCGGCAGGGAGAGAATCACCCCTCCACTTT.

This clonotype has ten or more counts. CDR3 DNA: TGCAACGCGAATTCTAACTATGGCTACACCTTC. Translation: CNANSNYGYTF. This chain connects TRBV20-1 to TRBJ1-2; no clear D. There are 11 residues in the CDR3. CDR1 and CDR2 from the germline V gene are DFQATT and SNEGSKA (reference sequence).

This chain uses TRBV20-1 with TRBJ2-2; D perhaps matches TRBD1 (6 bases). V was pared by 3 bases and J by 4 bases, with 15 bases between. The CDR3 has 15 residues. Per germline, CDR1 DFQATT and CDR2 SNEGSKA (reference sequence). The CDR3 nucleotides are TGCAGTGCTAGGCCGGCGACAGGAGTCACCGGGGAGCTGTTTTTT. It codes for CSARPATGVTGELFF.

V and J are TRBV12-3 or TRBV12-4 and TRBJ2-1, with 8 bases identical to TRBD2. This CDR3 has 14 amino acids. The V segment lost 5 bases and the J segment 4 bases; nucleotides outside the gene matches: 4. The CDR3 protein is CASSPLAGYNEQFF. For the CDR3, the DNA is TGTGCCAGCAGTCCTCTAGCGGGTTACAATGAGCAGTTCTTC.

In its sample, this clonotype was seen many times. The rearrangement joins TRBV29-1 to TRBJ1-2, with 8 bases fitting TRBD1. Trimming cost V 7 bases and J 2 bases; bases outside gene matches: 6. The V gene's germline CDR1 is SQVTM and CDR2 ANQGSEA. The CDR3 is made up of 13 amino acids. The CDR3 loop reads CSAPGQDNYGYTF. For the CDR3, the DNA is TGCAGCGCGCCGGGACAGGACAACTATGGCTACACCTTC.

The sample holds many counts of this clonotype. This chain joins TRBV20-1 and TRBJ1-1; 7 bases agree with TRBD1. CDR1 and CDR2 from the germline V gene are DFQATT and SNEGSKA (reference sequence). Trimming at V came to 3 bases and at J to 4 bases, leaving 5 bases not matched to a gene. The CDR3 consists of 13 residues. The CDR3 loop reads CSARSTGATEAFF. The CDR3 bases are TGCAGTGCTAGGAGTACAGGGGCCACTGAAGCTTTCTTT.

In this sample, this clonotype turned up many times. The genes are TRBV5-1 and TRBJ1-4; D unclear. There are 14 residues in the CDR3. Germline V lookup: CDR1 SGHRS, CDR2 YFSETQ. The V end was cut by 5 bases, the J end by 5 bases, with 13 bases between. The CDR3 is CASRESLRNEKLFF. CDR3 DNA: TGCGCCAGCAGAGAGAGTCTCCGGAATGAAAAACTGTTTTTT. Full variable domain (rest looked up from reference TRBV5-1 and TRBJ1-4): KAGVTQTPRYLIKTRGQQVTLSCSPISGHRSVSWYQQTPGQGLQFLFEYFSETQRNKGNFPGRFSGRQFSNSRSEMNVSTLELGDSALYLCASRESLRNEKLFFGSGTQLSVL.

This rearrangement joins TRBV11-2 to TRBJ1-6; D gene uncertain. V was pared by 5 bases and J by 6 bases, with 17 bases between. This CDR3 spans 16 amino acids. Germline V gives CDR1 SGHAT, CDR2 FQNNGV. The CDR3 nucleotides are TGTGCCAGCAGCCCGGACCCCGCTGTACGTAATTCACCCCTCCACTTT. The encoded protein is CASSPDPAVRNSPLHF.